The 15 T cell receptor beta chains reported below all come from one sample, sequenced in a study of cytomegalovirus exposure and HLA in healthy donors. In the PCR, 60 Vbeta and 13 Jbeta primers were used. TCRdb's table, derived via immunoSEQ multiplex PCR, lists solely in-frame clones and lacks some. Of 150,000 to 200,000 clones in the sample, about 80% were seen once. Sequencing was done on a sample of PBMCs. The receptors were gathered from a woman aged 18-35 years in good health and CMV-seropositive.

The chain employs TRBV28 and TRBJ2-5; D perhaps matches TRBD1 (7 bases). The CDR3 totals 15 residues. V lost 4 bases, J lost 4 bases, and 16 bases lay in between. Germline assignment: CDR1 MDHEN and CDR2 SYDVKM. CDR3 in DNA: TGTGCCAGCAGTTCAGGGGGGAGTTGGGGAGAGACCCAGTACTTC. This translates into CASSSGGSWGETQYF.

The chain links TRBV15 to TRBJ2-3, with TRBD2 matching over 9 bases. V lost 3 bases to trimming and J lost 5 bases; unmatched junction nucleotides: 9. CDR1 and CDR2 (germline): LNHNV, YYDKDF (reference sequence). This CDR3 spans 16 amino acids. The CDR3 reads CATSSSAGGGVDTQYF. In DNA form, the CDR3 reads TGTGCCACCAGCAGTTCAGCGGGGGGTGGAGTAGATACGCAGTATTTT.

The chain employs TRBV6-5 and TRBJ2-1, with D unclear. The germline V gene encodes CDR1 MNHEY and CDR2 SVGAGI. Trimming left V 3 bases short and J 4 bases short, with 7 bases between. The CDR3 loop spans 13 amino acids. The CDR3 sequence is CASSYKSYNEQFF. As DNA, the CDR3 is TGTGCCAGCAGTTATAAATCTTACAATGAGCAGTTCTTC.

The V call is TRBV5-6, the J call TRBJ2-2; possibly TRBD1 for D (6 bases). Germline CDR1 reads SGHDT; CDR2 reads YYEEEE. CDR3 length: 15 residues. V was trimmed by 4 bases and J by 4 bases, leaving 14 bases between them. The CDR3 nucleotides are TGTGCCAGCAGCCTCACGACAGGCCTCACCGGGGAGCTGTTTTTT. This translates into CASSLTTGLTGELFF.

The genes are TRBV2 and TRBJ1-4, with 8 positions matching TRBD1. Germline CDR1 reads SNHLY; CDR2 reads FYNNEI. This CDR3 contains 15 residues. The ends lost 5 bases at V and 3 bases at J; junction bases unmatched: 5. The CDR3 DNA reads as TGTGCCAGCAGTAAAGGGACAGGAGCTAATGAAAAACTGTTTTTT. Translating gives CASSKGTGANEKLFF.

The chain recombines TRBV9 with TRBJ2-2, with D possibly matching TRBD1 (6 bases). Deletions cut 4 bases from V and 8 bases from J, with 9 bases between. CDR1 is SGDLS, CDR2 YYNGEE, per germline. The CDR3 is 12 amino acids. CDR3 in amino acids: CASSTGQGELFF. Written as DNA, the CDR3 is TGTGCCAGCAGCACAGGACAGGGGGAGCTGTTTTTT.

The V gene is TRBV5-1, the J gene TRBJ2-3; D is possibly TRBD1 (6 bases). The length of the CDR3 is 15 residues. Germline lookup yields CDR1 SGHRS and CDR2 YFSETQ. V was clipped by 0 bases and J by 2 bases, with 10 bases between them. CDR3 bases: TGCGCCAGCAGCTTGGACAGGGCCCACACAGATACGCAGTATTTT. Protein: CASSLDRAHTDTQYF.

The chain couples TRBV19 to TRBJ1-5; maybe TRBD1 (6 bases). The V end was cut by 3 bases, the J end by 3 bases, with 15 bases between. The length of the CDR3 is 16 residues. Germline lookup yields CDR1 LNHDA and CDR2 SQIVND (reference sequence). The CDR3 DNA is TGTGCCAGTAGTATTAGGGTCAGGGGTACCAATCAGCCCCAGCATTTT. Its translation: CASSIRVRGTNQPQHF.

This chain links TRBV5-1 with TRBJ2-2, with 9 bases identical to TRBD2. Germline-derived CDR1 and CDR2 are SGHRS and YFSETQ. V trimming: 5 bases; J trimming: 4 bases; junction bases outside the gene matches: 0. CDR3 length equals 13 residues. CDR3 amino acids: CASSSGGTGELFF. For the CDR3, the DNA is TGCGCCAGCAGTAGCGGGGGCACCGGGGAGCTGTTTTTT.

The genes are TRBV11-2 and TRBJ1-1; D unresolved. Germline V gene sequence: CDR1 SGHAT, CDR2 FQNNGV. Between the trimmed V and J ends, which lost 1 base and 0 bases, there was a span of 9 bases. The CDR3 sequence is 15 residues long. The CDR3, as DNA: TGTGCCAGCAGCTTAGTTTTGGGCGTGAACACTGAAGCTTTCTTT. Protein: CASSLVLGVNTEAFF.

The rearrangement joins TRBV27 to TRBJ2-1, with D possibly matching TRBD2 (6 bases). The germline V and J ends were trimmed by 3 bases and 7 bases, with 10 bases remaining between them. Germline values: CDR1 MNHEY, CDR2 SMNVEV (reference sequence). This CDR3 has 13 residues. CDR3 protein: CASSFVGGNEQFF. The DNA of the CDR3 is TGTGCCAGCAGTTTTGTGGGGGGAAATGAGCAGTTCTTC.

The rearrangement links TRBV4-1 to TRBJ2-3; no reliable D call. The CDR3 totals 14 residues. Germline CDR1 is MGHRA and CDR2 is YSYEKL. V lost 3 bases and J lost 4, with 11 bases in between. The CDR3 nucleotides read TGCGCCAGCAGCCAGATAGAATCCGCAGATACGCAGTATTTT. Translated: CASSQIESADTQYF.

The chain has TRBV5-1 and TRBJ1-2; perhaps TRBD1 as D (6 bases). Trimming shortened V by 0 bases and J by 4 bases, and 16 bases separated the two germline ends. The germline CDR1 and CDR2 sequences are SGHRS and YFSETQ. The CDR3 is 16 residues long. The CDR3 is CASSLGSPRGSYGYTF. The CDR3, as DNA: TGCGCCAGCAGCTTGGGTAGTCCCAGGGGCTCCTATGGCTACACCTTC.

The J gene is TRBJ1-1, the V gene TRBV30, with unresolved D. From germline, CDR1 is GTSNPN and CDR2 SVGIG (reference sequence). The CDR3 contains 15 residues. The V gene lost 2 bases and the J gene lost 0 bases, with 13 bases spanning the gap. CDR3 in amino acids: CAWSSRLPMNTEAFF. The CDR3 bases are TGTGCCTGGAGTTCGAGGCTGCCTATGAACACTGAAGCTTTCTTT.

In its sample, this clone was seen a few times. The CDR3 bases are TGCAGCGTTGACGGGGTCCCCATAACGGATTACAATGAGCAGTTCTTC. Its protein is CSVDGVPITDYNEQFF. This chain joins TRBV29-1 and TRBJ2-1, with D perhaps TRBD2 (5 bases). Trimming removed 3 bases from V and 4 bases from J, with 19 bases in between. The CDR3 sequence is 16 residues long. The germline gives CDR1 SQVTM, CDR2 ANQGSEA.